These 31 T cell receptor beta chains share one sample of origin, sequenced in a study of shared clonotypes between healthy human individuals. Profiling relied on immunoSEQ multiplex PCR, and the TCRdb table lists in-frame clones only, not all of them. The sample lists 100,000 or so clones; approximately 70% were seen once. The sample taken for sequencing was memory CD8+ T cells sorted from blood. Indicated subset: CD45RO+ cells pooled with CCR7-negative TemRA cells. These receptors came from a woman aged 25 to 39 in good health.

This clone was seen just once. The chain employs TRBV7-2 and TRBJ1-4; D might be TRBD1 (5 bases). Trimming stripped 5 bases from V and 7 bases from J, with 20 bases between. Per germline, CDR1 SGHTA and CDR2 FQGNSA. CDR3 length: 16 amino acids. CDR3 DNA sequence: TGTGCCAGCAGCCTGAGGGGAGGGGACGGGGTTGAAAAACTGTTTTTT. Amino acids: CASSLRGGDGVEKLFF.

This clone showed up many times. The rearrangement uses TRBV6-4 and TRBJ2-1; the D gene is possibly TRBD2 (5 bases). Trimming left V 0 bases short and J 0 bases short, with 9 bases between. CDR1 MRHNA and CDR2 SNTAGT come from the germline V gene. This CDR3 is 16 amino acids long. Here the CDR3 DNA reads TGTGCCAGCAGTGACTCAGCGGTTAGCTCCTACAATGAGCAGTTCTTC. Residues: CASSDSAVSSYNEQFF.

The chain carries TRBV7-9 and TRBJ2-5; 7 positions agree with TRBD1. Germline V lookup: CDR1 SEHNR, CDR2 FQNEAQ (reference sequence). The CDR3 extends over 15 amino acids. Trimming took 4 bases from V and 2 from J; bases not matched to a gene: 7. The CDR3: CASSSTGTEQETQYF. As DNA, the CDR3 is TGTGCCAGCAGCTCAACCGGGACAGAGCAAGAGACCCAGTACTTC.

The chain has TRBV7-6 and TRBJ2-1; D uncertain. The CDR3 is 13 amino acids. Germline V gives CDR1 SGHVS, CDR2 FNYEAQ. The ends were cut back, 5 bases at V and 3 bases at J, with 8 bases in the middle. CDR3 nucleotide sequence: TGTGCCAGCAGCCGTTCACACTACAATGAGCAGTTCTTC. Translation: CASSRSHYNEQFF.

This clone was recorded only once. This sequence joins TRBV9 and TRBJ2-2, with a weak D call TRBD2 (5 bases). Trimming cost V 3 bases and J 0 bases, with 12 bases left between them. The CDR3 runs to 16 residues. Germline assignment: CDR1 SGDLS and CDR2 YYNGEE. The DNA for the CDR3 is TGTGCCAGCAGCGAAACCGTGAGGGCGAACACCGGGGAGCTGTTTTTT. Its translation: CASSETVRANTGELFF.

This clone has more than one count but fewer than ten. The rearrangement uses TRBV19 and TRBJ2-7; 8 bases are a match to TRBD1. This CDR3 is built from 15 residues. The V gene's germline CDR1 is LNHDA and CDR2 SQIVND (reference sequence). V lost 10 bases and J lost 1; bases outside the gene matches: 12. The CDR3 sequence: CATAPGQGESYEQYF. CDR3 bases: TGTGCCACTGCACCCGGACAGGGTGAGTCCTACGAGCAGTACTTC. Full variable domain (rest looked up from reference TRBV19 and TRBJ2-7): DGGITQSPKYLFRKEGQNVTLSCEQNLNHDAMYWYRQDPGQGLRLIYYSQIVNDFQKGDIAEGYSVSREKKESFPLTVTSAQKNPTAFYLCATAPGQGESYEQYFGPGTRLTVT.

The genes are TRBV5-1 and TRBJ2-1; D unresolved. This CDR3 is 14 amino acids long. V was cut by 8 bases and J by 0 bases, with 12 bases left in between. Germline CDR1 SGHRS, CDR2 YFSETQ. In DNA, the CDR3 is TGCGCCAGTAGACTGGTAAGCTCCTACAATGAGCAGTTCTTC. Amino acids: CASRLVSSYNEQFF.

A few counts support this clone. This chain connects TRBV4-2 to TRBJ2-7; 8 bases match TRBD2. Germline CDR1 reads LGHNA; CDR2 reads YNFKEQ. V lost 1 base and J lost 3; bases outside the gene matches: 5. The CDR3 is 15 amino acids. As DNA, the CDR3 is TGTGCCAGCAGCCAAGGACTAGCGAATAACTACGAGCAGTACTTC. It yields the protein CASSQGLANNYEQYF.

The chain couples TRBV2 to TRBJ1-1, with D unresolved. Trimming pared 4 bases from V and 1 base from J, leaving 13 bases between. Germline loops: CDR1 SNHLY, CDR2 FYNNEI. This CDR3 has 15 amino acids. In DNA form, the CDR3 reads TGTGCCAGCAGTGCCATAGAGGATGGGAACACTGAAGCTTTCTTT. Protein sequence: CASSAIEDGNTEAFF.

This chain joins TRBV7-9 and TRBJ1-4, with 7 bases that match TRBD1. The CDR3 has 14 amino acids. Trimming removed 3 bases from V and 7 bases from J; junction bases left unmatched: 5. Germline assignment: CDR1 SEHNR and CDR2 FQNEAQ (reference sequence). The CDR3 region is CASSLGQNIEKLFF. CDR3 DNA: TGTGCCAGCAGCTTGGGACAGAACATTGAAAAACTGTTTTTT.

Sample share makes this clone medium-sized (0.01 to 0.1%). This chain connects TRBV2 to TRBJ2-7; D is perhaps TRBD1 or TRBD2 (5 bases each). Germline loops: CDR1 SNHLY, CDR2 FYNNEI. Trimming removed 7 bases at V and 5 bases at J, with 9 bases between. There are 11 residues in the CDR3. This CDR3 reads CASKGTHEQYF. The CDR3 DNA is TGTGCCAGCAAAGGGACCCACGAGCAGTACTTC.

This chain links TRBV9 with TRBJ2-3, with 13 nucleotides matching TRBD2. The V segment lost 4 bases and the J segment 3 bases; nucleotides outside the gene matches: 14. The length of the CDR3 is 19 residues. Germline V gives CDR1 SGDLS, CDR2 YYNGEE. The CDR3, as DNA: TGTGCCAGCAGCCCGGGACTAGCGGGACACTCTCCTGCGACAGATACGCAGTATTTT. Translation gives CASSPGLAGHSPATDTQYF. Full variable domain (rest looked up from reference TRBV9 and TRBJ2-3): DSGVTQTPKHLITATGQRVTLRCSPRSGDLSVYWYQQSLDQGLQFLIQYYNGEERAKGNILERFSAQQFPDLHSELNLSSLELGDSALYFCASSPGLAGHSPATDTQYFGPGTRLTVL.

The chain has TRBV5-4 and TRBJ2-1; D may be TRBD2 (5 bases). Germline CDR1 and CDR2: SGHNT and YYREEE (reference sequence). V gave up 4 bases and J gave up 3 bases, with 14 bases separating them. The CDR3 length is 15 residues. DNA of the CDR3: TGTGCCAGCAGCCAAGAGGAGGCTAGCTACAATGAGCAGTTCTTC. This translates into CASSQEEASYNEQFF.

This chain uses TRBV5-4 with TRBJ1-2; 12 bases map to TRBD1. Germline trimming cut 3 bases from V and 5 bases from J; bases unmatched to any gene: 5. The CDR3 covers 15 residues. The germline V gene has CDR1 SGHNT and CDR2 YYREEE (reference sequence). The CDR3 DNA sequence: TGTGCCAGCAGCTGGGACAGGGGGCATGGTTATGGCTACACCTTC. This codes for CASSWDRGHGYGYTF. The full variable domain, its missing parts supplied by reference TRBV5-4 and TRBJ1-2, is ETGVTQSPTHLIKTRGQQVTLRCSSQSGHNTVSWYQQALGQGPQFIFQYYREEENGRGNFPPRFSGLQFPNYSSELNVNALELDDSALYLCASSWDRGHGYGYTFGSGTRLTVV.

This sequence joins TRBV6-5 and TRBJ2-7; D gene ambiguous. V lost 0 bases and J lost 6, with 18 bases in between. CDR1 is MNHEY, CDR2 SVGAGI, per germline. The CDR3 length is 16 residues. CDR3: CASSYSPVAVATEQYF. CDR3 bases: TGTGCCAGCAGTTACTCGCCGGTGGCCGTTGCGACCGAGCAGTACTTC.

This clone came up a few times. The DNA of the CDR3 is TGTGCCAGCAGCCCAACAGGGGCCGGCAATCAGCCCCAGCATTTT. Protein: CASSPTGAGNQPQHF. The chain employs TRBV11-1 and TRBJ1-5; TRBD1 aligns across 7 bases. Germline values: CDR1 SGHAT, CDR2 FQDESV (reference sequence). CDR3 size: 15 residues. V shed 5 bases and J 2 bases; nucleotides not matched to a gene: 6.

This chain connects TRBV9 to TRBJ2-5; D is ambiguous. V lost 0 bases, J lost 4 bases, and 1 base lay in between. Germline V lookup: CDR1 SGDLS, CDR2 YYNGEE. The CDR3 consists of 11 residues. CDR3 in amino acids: CASSVAETQYF. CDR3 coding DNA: TGTGCCAGCAGCGTAGCAGAGACCCAGTACTTC. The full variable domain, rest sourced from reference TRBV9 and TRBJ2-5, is DSGVTQTPKHLITATGQRVTLRCSPRSGDLSVYWYQQSLDQGLQFLIQYYNGEERAKGNILERFSAQQFPDLHSELNLSSLELGDSALYFCASSVAETQYFGPGTRLLVL.

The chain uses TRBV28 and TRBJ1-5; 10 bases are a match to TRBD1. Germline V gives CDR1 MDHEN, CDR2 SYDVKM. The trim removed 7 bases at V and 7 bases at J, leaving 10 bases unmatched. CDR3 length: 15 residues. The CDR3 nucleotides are TGTGCCAGCACCAGGGGGGGGACAGGGGTCCAGCCCCAGCATTTT. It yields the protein CASTRGGTGVQPQHF. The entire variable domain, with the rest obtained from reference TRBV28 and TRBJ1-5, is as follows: DVKVTQSSRYLVKRTGEKVFLECVQDMDHENMFWYRQDPGLGLRLIYFSYDVKMKEKGDIPEGYSVSREKKERFSLILESASTNQTSMYLCASTRGGTGVQPQHFGDGTRLSIL.

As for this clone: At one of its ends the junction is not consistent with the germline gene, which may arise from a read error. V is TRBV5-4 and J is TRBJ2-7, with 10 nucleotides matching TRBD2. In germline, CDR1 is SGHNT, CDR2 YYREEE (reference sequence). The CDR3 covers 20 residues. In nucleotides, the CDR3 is TGTGCCAGCAGCCCAGGAGGGTGGTTAGCGGGAGGCCTACCCTCCTCCGAGCAGTACTTC. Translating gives CASSPGGWLAGGLPSSEQYF.

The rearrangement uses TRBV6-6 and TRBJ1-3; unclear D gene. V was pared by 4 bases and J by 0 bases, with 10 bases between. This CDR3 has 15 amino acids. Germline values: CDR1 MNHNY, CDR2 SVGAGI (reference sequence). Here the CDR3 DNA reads TGTGCCAGCAGTTCACAGAGACACTCTGGAAACACCATATATTTT. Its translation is CASSSQRHSGNTIYF.

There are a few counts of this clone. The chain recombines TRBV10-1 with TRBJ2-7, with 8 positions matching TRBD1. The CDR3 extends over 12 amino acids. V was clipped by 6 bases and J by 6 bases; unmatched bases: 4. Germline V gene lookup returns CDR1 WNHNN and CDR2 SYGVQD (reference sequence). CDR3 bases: TGCGCCAGCAGCGACAGGGGTGGCGAGCAGTACTTC. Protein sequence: CASSDRGGEQYF.

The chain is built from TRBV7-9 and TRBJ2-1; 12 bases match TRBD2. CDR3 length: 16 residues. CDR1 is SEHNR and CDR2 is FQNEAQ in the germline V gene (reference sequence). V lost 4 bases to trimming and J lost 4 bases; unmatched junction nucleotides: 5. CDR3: CASSSLTSGSYNEQFF. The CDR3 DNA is TGTGCCAGCAGCTCCCTGACTAGCGGGAGTTACAATGAGCAGTTCTTC.

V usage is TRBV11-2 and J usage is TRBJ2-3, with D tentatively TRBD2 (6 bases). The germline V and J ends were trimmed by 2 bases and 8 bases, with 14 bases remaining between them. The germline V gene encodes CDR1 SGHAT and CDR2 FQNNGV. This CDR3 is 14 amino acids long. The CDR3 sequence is CASSLLRAGGTQYF. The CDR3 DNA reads TGTGCCAGCAGCTTACTCAGGGCCGGGGGTACGCAGTATTTT.

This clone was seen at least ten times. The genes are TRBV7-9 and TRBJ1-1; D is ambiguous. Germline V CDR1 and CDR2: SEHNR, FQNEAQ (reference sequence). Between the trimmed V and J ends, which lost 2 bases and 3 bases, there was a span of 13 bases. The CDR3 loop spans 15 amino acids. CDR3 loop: CASSLTSPGDTEAFF. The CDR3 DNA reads TGTGCCAGCAGCTTAACTTCTCCGGGAGACACTGAAGCTTTCTTT. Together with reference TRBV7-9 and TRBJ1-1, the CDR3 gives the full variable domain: DTGVSQNPRHKITKRGQNVTFRCDPISEHNRLYWYRQTLGQGPEFLTYFQNEAQLEKSRLLSDRFSAERPKGSFSTLEIQRTEQGDSAMYLCASSLTSPGDTEAFFGQGTRLTVV.

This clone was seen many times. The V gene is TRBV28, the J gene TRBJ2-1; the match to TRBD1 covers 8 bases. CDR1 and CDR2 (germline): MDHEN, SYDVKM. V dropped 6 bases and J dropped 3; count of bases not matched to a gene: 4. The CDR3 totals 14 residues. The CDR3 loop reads CASSQGQDYNEQFF. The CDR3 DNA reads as TGTGCCAGCAGCCAGGGACAGGACTACAATGAGCAGTTCTTC.

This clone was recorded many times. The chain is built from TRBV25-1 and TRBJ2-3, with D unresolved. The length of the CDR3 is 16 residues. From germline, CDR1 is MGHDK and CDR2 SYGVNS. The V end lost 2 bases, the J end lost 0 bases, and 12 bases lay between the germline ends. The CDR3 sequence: CASSETTGTSTDTQYF. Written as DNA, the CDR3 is TGTGCCAGCAGTGAAACGACTGGAACTAGCACAGATACGCAGTATTTT.

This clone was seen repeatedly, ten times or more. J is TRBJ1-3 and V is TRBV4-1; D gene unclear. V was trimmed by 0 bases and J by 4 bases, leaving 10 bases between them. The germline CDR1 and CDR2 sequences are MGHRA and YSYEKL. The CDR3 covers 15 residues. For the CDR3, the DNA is TGCGCCAGCAGCCAAGATCTTGGTCACGGAAACACCATATATTTT. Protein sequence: CASSQDLGHGNTIYF.

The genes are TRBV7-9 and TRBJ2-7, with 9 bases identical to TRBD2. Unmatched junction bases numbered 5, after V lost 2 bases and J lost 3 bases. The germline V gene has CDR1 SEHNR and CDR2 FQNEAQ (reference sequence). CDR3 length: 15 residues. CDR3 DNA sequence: TGTGCCAGCAGCTTATCAGCGGGAGGAATCTACGAGCAGTACTTC. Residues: CASSLSAGGIYEQYF.

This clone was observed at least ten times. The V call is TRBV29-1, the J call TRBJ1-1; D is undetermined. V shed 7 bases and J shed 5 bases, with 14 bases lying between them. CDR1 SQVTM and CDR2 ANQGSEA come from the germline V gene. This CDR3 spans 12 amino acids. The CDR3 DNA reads TGCAGCGGCACGGGGATAGGAACTGAAGCTTTCTTT. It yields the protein CSGTGIGTEAFF.

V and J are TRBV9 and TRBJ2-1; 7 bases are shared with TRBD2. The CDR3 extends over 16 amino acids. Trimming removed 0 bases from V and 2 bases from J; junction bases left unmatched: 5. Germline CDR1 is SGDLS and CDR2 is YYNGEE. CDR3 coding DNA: TGTGCCAGCAGCGTAGTTCCTAGCGGTGCCTACAATGAGCAGTTCTTC. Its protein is CASSVVPSGAYNEQFF.

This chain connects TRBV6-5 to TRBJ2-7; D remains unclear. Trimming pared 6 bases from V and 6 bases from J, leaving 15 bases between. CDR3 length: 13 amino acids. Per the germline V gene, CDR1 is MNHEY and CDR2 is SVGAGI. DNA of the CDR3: TGTGCCAGCAGCCCCGTAATGCCGGCCGAGCAGTACTTC. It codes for CASSPVMPAEQYF.